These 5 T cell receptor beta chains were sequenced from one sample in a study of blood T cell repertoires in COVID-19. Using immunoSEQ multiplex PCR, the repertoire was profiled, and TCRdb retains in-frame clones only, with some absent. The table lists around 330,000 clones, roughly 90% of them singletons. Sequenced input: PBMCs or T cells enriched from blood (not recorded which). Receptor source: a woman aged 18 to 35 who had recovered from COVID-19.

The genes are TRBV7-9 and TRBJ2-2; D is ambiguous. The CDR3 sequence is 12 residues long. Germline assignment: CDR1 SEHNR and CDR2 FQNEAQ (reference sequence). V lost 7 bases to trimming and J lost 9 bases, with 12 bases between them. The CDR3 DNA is TGTGCCAGCACCAATGCGTTCTGGGAGCTGTTTTTT. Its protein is CASTNAFWELFF.

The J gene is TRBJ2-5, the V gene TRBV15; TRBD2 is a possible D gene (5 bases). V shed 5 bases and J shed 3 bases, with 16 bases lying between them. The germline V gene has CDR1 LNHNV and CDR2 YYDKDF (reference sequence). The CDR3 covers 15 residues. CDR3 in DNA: TGTGCCACCAGCCCCTTAATGTACGGGAAAGAGACCCAGTACTTC. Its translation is CATSPLMYGKETQYF.

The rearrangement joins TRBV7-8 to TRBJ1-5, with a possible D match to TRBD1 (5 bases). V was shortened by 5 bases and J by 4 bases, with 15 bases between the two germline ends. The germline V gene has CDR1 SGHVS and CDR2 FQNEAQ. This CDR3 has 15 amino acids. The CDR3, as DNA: TGTGCCAGCAGCCGAGGGCAGGGATGGAATCAGCCCCAGCATTTT. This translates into CASSRGQGWNQPQHF.

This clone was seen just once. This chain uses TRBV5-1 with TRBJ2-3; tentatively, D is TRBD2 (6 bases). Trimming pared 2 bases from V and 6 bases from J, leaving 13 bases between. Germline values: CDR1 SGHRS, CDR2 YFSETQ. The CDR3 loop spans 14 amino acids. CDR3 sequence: CASSFSTRGDTQYF. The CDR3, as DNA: TGCGCCAGCAGCTTCAGCACCCGGGGGGATACGCAGTATTTT.

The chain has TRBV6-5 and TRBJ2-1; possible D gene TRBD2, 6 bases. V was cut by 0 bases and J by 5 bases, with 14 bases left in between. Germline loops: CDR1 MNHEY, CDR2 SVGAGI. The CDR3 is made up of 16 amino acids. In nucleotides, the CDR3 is TGTGCCAGCAGTTACTCCCGGAGGGTACCCAACAATGAGCAGTTCTTC. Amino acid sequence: CASSYSRRVPNNEQFF.